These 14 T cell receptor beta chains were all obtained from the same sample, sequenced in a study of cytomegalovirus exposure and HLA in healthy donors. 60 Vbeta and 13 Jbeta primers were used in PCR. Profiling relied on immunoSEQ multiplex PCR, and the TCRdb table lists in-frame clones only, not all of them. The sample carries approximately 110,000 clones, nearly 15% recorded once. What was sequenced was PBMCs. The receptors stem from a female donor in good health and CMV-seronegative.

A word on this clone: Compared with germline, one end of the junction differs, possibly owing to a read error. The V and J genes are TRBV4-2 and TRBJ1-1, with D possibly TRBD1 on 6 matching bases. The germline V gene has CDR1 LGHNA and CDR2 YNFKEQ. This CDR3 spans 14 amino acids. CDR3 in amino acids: CASSQTTGNAEAFF. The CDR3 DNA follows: TGTGCCAGCAGCCAAACCACAGGGAACGCTGAAGCTTTCTTT.

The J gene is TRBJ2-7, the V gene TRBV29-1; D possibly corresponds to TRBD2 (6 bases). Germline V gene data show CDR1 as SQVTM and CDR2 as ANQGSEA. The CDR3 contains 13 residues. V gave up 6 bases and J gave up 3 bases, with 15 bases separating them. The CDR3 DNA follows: TGCAGCGTAAGGGGTGGCGGGAACTACGAGCAGTACTTC. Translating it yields CSVRGGGNYEQYF.

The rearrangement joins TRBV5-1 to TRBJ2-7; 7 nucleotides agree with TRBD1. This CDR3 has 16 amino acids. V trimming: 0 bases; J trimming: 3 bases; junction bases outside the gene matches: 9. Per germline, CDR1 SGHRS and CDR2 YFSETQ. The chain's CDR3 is CASSLGQGLSSYEQYF. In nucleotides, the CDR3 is TGCGCCAGCAGCTTGGGACAGGGATTGAGTAGCTACGAGCAGTACTTC.

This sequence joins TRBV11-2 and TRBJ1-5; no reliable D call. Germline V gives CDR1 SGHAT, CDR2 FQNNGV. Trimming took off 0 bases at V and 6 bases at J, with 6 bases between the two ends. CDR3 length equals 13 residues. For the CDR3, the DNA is TGTGCCAGCAGCTTAGACTTCGGTCAGCCCCAGCATTTT. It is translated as CASSLDFGQPQHF.

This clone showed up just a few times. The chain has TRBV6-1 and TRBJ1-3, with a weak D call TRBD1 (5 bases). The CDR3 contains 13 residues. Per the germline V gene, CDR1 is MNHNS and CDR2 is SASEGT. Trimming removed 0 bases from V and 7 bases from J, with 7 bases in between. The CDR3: CASSEAGANTIYF. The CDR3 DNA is TGTGCCAGCAGTGAAGCTGGGGCGAACACCATATATTTT.

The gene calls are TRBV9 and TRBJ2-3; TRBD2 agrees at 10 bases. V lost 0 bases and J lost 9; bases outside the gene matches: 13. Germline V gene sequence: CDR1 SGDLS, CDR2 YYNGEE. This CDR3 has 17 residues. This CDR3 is CASSVGASGSVSGTQYF. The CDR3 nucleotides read TGTGCCAGCAGCGTAGGGGCTAGCGGGAGTGTTTCTGGGACGCAGTATTTT. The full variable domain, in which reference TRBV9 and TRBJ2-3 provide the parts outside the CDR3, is DSGVTQTPKHLITATGQRVTLRCSPRSGDLSVYWYQQSLDQGLQFLIQYYNGEERAKGNILERFSAQQFPDLHSELNLSSLELGDSALYFCASSVGASGSVSGTQYFGPGTRLTVL.

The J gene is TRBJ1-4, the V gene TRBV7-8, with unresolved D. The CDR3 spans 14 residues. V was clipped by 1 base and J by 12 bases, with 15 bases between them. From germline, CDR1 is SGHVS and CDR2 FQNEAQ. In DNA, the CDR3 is TGTGCCAGCAGCTTAGTGTCCTCTTGGCAAGAACTGTTTTTT. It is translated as CASSLVSSWQELFF.

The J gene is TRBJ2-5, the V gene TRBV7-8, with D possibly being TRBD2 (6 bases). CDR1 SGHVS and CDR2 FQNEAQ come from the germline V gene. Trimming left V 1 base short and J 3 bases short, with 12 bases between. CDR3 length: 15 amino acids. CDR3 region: CASSLGWSGEETQYF. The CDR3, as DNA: TGTGCCAGCAGCTTAGGTTGGTCGGGAGAAGAGACCCAGTACTTC.

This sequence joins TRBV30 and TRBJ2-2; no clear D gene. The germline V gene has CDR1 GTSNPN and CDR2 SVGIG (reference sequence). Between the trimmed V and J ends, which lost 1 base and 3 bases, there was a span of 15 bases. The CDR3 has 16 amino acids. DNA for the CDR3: TGTGCCTGGAGTGCCGCCGCGACATTGGACACCGGGGAGCTGTTTTTT. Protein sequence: CAWSAAATLDTGELFF.

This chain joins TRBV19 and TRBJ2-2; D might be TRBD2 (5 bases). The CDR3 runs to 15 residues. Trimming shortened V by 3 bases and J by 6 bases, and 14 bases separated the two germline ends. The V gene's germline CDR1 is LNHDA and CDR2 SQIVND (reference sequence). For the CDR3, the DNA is TGTGCCAGTAGTATTAGAGGGTTCCCAGCCGGGGAGCTGTTTTTT. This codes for CASSIRGFPAGELFF.

The CDR3: CASTGGYNEQFF. The CDR3 DNA reads TGTGCCAGCACAGGGGGCTACAATGAGCAGTTCTTC. The chain uses TRBV2 and TRBJ2-1; 7 positions match TRBD1. Germline lookup yields CDR1 SNHLY and CDR2 FYNNEI. This CDR3 spans 12 amino acids. The J segment lost 3 bases and the V segment lost 7 bases, leaving 0 bases of the junction unmatched.

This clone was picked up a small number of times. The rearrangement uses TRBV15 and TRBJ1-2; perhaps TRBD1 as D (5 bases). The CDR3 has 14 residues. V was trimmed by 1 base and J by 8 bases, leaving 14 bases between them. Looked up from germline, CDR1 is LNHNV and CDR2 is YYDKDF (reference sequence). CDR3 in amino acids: CATSRGGEVGGYTF. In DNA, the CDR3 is TGTGCCACCAGCAGAGGGGGGGAGGTAGGCGGCTACACCTTC.

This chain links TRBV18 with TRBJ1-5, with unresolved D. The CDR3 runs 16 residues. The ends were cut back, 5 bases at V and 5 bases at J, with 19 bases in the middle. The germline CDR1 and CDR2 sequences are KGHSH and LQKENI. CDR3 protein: CASSAYRERADQPQHF. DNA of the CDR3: TGTGCCAGCTCAGCCTATCGAGAGAGGGCAGATCAGCCCCAGCATTTT.

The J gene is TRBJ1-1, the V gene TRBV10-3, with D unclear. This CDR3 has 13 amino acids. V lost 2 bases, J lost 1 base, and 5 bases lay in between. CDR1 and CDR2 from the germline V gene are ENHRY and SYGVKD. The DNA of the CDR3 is TGTGCCATCAGTGAGGGCAGGAACACTGAAGCTTTCTTT. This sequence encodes CAISEGRNTEAFF.